The clone carrying this T cell receptor beta chain came up many times. Antigen specificity is unknown. Individual cDNA molecules were tagged with unique molecular identifiers, the study reported. TCRdb analysed the 5' RACE reads with MiXCR anew, one entry per CDR3 protein. The table lists about 64,000 distinct CDR3 sequences, about an eighth of them singletons, with about 4.2% in the top ten. V lost 6 bases to trimming and J lost 1 base, with 9 bases between them. The CDR3 is 13 amino acids. The data stem from a study of early T cells in non-severe SARS-CoV-2 infection. Study results and caveats: Matching results from VDJdb favored anti-spike CD8 responses, leaving private and CD4 specificities undetected.

V usage is TRBV12-3 or TRBV12-4 and J usage is TRBJ1-1; D unclear. The specimen sequenced was whole blood. The sequence derives from an adult who was a healthcare worker with PCR-confirmed SARS-CoV-2 infection or an uninfected control (not recorded which). In nucleotides, the CDR3 is TGTGCCAGCAGCCGTCAACGGAACACTGAAGCTTTCTTT. It encodes CASSRQRNTEAFF.